The present TCR beta chain was sequenced within a study of T cells after yellow fever vaccination. Trimming left V 3 bases short and J 4 bases short, with 12 bases between. The CDR3 loop spans 13 amino acids. Germline V gene data show CDR1 as DFQATT and CDR2 as SNEGSKA (reference sequence). Via MiXCR, TCRdb re-called the 5' RACE reads, giving one row per CDR3 protein. In the table there are some 130,000 distinct CDR3 sequences, under 7% of which are singletons. Study conclusions and caveats: After the booster, 95% to 98% of CD4 and 75% to 90% of CD8 primary-response clones were re-detected. A weaker but faster secondary response was observed, peaking on day 5 versus 15.

The sample holds many counts of this clonotype. The target antigen is unknown. The sequence came from a man aged 25 to 40 who received the YFV17D yellow fever vaccine. The V call is TRBV20-1, the J call TRBJ2-5, with D maybe TRBD1 (6 bases). The sample consisted of CD4+ T cells sorted from PBMCs, taken 10 days after the yellow fever booster vaccination. CDR3 residues: CSARGTTAETQYF. DNA of the CDR3: TGCAGTGCTAGGGGGACAACGGCAGAGACCCAGTACTTC.